This T cell receptor beta chain was sequenced during a study of regulatory T cells in long-lasting Graves disease. Study-wide results and caveats: TRBV28, TRBJ1-2 and TRBJ2-5 emerged as the favored segments in persistent disease.

Time point meaning: newly diagnosed GD, antithyroid drugs for less than 3 months. Generation of the TCR library employed RNA extracted from PBMCs. This clonotype was detected ten times or more. Its antigen is as yet unknown. Building of the TCR beta libraries involved iRepertoire HTBI primers and Arm-PCR of CDR3 regions. MiXCR, run by TCRdb on the multiplex PCR reads, gives a single entry per CDR3 protein. The sample includes about 470,000 distinct CDR3 sequences, about 15% of them seen just once. CDR3 length: 15 residues. The germline V gene has CDR1 MNHNS and CDR2 SASEGT. J lost 3 bases, V lost 6 bases, and 7 bases had no gene match. The same data also contributed to another study, on T cells in Graves' hyperthyroidism and ophthalmopathy. That paper notes: Ophthalmopathy could be told apart from stable hyperthyroidism with a 13 V-J model.

The TCR sequence derives from a woman aged 30 to 39 with Graves disease. The sequencing here drew on peripheral blood mononuclear cells (PBMCs), taken at new diagnosis, from a patient treated with antithyroid drugs. The rearrangement uses TRBV6-1 and TRBJ2-7; TRBD1 matches at 11 bases. CDR3 nucleotide sequence: TGTGCCAGCAGACGCGGGACAGGGGGTATCTACGAGCAGTACTTC. Protein sequence: CASRRGTGGIYEQYF.